This TCR beta chain was observed in a study of T cells in tuberculosis. Study at large: CD1B tetramers identified T cells specific for mycobacterial lipid GMM. Broader study findings: Selection depended on which cryopreserved specimens were available.

Method: immunoSEQ multiplex PCR; TCRdb's copy keeps in-frame clones and lacks some. The sample lists about 49,000 clones; nearly 95% were seen once. Comment on this clone: Its target is unknown.

Noted time point: new active TB diagnosis, blood taken before or within 7 days of starting treatment. Tuberculosis was confirmed by positive sputum smear and/or M. tuberculosis culture. The V gene end was trimmed by 8 bases and the J gene end by 6 bases; junction bases not matched to a gene: 6. This CDR3 contains 13 residues. Germline assignment: CDR1 SNHLY and CDR2 FYNNEI. This receptor was taken from an adult with tuberculosis. The sample was PBMCs, taken at tuberculosis diagnosis. This chain links TRBV2 with TRBJ1-3, with 8 bases fitting TRBD1. The CDR3: CASSDRVLNTIYF. DNA for the CDR3: TGTGCCAGCTCGGACAGGGTGTTAAACACCATATATTTT.